This is a list of T cell receptor beta chains from one sample in a study of T cell changes during pregnancy in multiple sclerosis. Profiled with immunoSEQ multiplex PCR; TCRdb holds only in-frame clones, not every one. The profile shows tens of thousands of clones, approximately 92% of them singletons. Sequenced material: peripheral blood, taken in the second trimester of pregnancy. These receptors all stem from a female donor with multiple sclerosis, enrolled in a pregnancy study. Both conserved end residues are part of each CDR3. The D gene is left open where the match is weak. A clone size is listed for some rows: how often the clone was seen (once, few, many), or a class if it is expanded.

cdr3_length: 15
d_call: -
v_call: TRBV5-6
j_call: TRBJ2-7
clone_size: -
cdr3_aa: CASSFRGASSYEQYF
cdr3_nt: TGTGCCAGCAGCTTCAGGGGCGCCAGCTCCTACGAGCAGTACTTC

cdr3_length: 13
d_call: -
v_call: TRBV2
j_call: TRBJ2-2
clone_size: -
cdr3_aa: CASSAESTGELFF
cdr3_nt: TGTGCCAGCAGTGCCGAGTCGACCGGGGAGCTGTTTTTT

cdr3_length: 17
d_call: TRBD1
v_call: TRBV7-2
j_call: TRBJ2-2
clone_size: -
cdr3_aa: CASSLEPGQFVTGELFF
cdr3_nt: TGTGCCAGCAGCCTCGAACCGGGACAGTTCGTCACCGGGGAGCTGTTTTTT

cdr3_length: 14
d_call: TRBD2
v_call: TRBV11-2
j_call: TRBJ2-7
clone_size: once
cdr3_aa: CASSEGLAAYEQYF
cdr3_nt: TGTGCCAGCAGCGAGGGACTAGCGGCCTACGAGCAGTACTTC

cdr3_length: 15
d_call: -
v_call: TRBV5-6
j_call: TRBJ1-1
clone_size: -
cdr3_aa: CASSSQKVLDTEAFF
cdr3_nt: TGTGCCAGCAGCTCTCAGAAAGTTCTGGACACTGAAGCTTTCTTT

cdr3_length: 16
d_call: -
v_call: TRBV19
j_call: TRBJ1-1
clone_size: -
cdr3_aa: CASSMDPIRGKIEAFF
cdr3_nt: TGTGCCAGTAGTATGGACCCCATAAGGGGGAAAATTGAAGCTTTCTTT

cdr3_length: 13
d_call: -
v_call: TRBV6-5
j_call: TRBJ1-4
clone_size: -
cdr3_aa: CASSRILREKLFF
cdr3_nt: TGTGCCAGCAGTCGTATCTTACGGGAAAAACTGTTTTTT

cdr3_length: 16
d_call: TRBD1
v_call: TRBV28
j_call: TRBJ2-5
clone_size: -
cdr3_aa: CASSFNRGRGEETQYF
cdr3_nt: TGTGCCAGCAGTTTCAACAGGGGGCGAGGCGAAGAGACCCAGTACTTC

cdr3_length: 16
d_call: -
v_call: TRBV5-6
j_call: TRBJ1-5
clone_size: -
cdr3_aa: CASSLKTGYSNQPQHF
cdr3_nt: TGTGCCAGCAGCTTGAAAACAGGCTATAGCAATCAGCCCCAGCATTTT

cdr3_length: 17
d_call: TRBD2
v_call: TRBV4-3
j_call: TRBJ2-3
clone_size: -
cdr3_aa: CASSQNPSGTSTDTQYF
cdr3_nt: TGCGCCAGCAGCCAAAACCCTAGCGGGACTAGCACAGATACGCAGTATTTT

cdr3_length: 19
d_call: -
v_call: TRBV7-9
j_call: TRBJ1-3
clone_size: -
cdr3_aa: CASSQPAPRQAEPGNTIYF
cdr3_nt: TGTGCCAGCAGCCAACCGGCCCCGCGACAGGCAGAACCTGGAAACACCATATATTTT

cdr3_length: 15
d_call: TRBD2
v_call: TRBV5-5
j_call: TRBJ2-1
clone_size: -
cdr3_aa: CASSSGTSGYNEQFF
cdr3_nt: TGTGCCAGCAGCTCGGGGACTAGCGGCTACAATGAGCAGTTCTTC

cdr3_length: 12
d_call: -
v_call: TRBV5-5
j_call: TRBJ2-3
clone_size: -
cdr3_aa: CASTLMTDTQYF
cdr3_nt: TGTGCCAGCACCCTAATGACAGATACGCAGTATTTT